This is a list of T cell receptor beta chains from one sample in a study of breast tumors, draining lymph nodes, adjacent tissues. MiXCR was run by TCRdb on the multiplex PCR reads, yielding one entry per CDR3 protein. The table has around 100,000 distinct CDR3 sequences, 21% seen once. The sequencing input was axillary lymph node tissue. The receptors here all came from a female donor with breast cancer. Some clones in this sample may be carry-over from other donors' samples. CDR3s include the opening cysteine and the closing phenylalanine or tryptophan. A D gene is named only where the DNA matches it firmly. Only some rows state a clone size, as once, few, many or a class for expanded clones.

cdr3_nt,cdr3_aa,d_call,clone_size,v_call,j_call
TGTGCCAGCAGCGTAGAACACACCACAGATACGCAGTATTTT,CASSVEHTTDTQYF,NA,many,TRBV9,TRBJ2-3
TGTGCCAGCAGTTTAAGGTCGTGGACAGGGGGCAATCAGCCCCAGCATTTT,CASSLRSWTGGNQPQHF,TRBD1,few,TRBV28,TRBJ1-5
TGCGCCAGCAGCCTGACAGCTAACTATGGCTACACCTTC,CASSLTANYGYTF,NA,many,TRBV5-1,TRBJ1-2
TGCAGCGTTGTTACCAGGGGAGATACGCAGTATTTT,CSVVTRGDTQYF,NA,many,TRBV29-1,TRBJ2-3
TGCGCCAGCAGGTCCGGACAGGGGGACTCCTACGAGCAGTACTTC,CASRSGQGDSYEQYF,TRBD1,NA,TRBV2,TRBJ2-7
TGTGCCAGCAGTTACCCGACCGGGGGTGGTGAAAAACTGTTTTTT,CASSYPTGGGEKLFF,NA,many,TRBV6-6,TRBJ1-4
TGTGCCAGCAGCCGGGGACTACCCGCGGATACGCAGTATTTT,CASSRGLPADTQYF,TRBD2,many,TRBV7-9,TRBJ2-3
TGTGCCAGCAGTCCCTGGACAGGGGTCCCTCTACACGAGCAGTACTTC,CASSPWTGVPLHEQYF,TRBD1,many,TRBV12-3/TRBV12-4,TRBJ2-7
TGCAGTGCTGAGCACCGGGACAGGGAGATAGGCTACACCTTC,CSAEHRDREIGYTF,TRBD1,many,TRBV20-1,TRBJ1-2
TGTGCCACCAGCAGAGATCTGGGGTTGAATCAGCCCCAGCATTTT,CATSRDLGLNQPQHF,NA,many,TRBV15,TRBJ1-5
TGTGCCAGCAGTTTATCGATGCACGAAGAGACCCAGTACTTC,CASSLSMHEETQYF,NA,NA,TRBV27,TRBJ2-5
TGTGCCAGCAGCTCTGGACTAGCGGGAGAGGGAGAGCAGTTCTTC,CASSSGLAGEGEQFF,TRBD2,many,TRBV9,TRBJ2-1
TGTGCCAGCAGCCGTTGGACAGGGGACTACGAGCAGTACTTC,CASSRWTGDYEQYF,TRBD1,many,TRBV14,TRBJ2-7
TGTGCCAGCAGCCAGACTAGGGGGTCCTACAATGAGCAGTTCTTC,CASSQTRGSYNEQFF,NA,few,TRBV3-1,TRBJ2-1
TGTGCCAGCAGGGACAGCACTAGCAATCAGCCCCAGCATTTT,CASRDSTSNQPQHF,NA,many,TRBV6-1,TRBJ1-5
TGCAGCGTTGTAGGGGACAGGGGTTACTATGGCTACACCTTC,CSVVGDRGYYGYTF,TRBD1,many,TRBV29-1,TRBJ1-2
TGTGCCAGCAGCTCGGGGGCAGGGCAGCCCCAGCATTTT,CASSSGAGQPQHF,NA,many,TRBV5-6,TRBJ1-5
TGCGCCAGCAGCCAAGGGACAGGGAGAGATTCACCCCTCCACTTT,CASSQGTGRDSPLHF,TRBD1,many,TRBV5-1,TRBJ1-6
TGTGCCAGCAGCACTAGCGGGACTTACAATGAGCAGTTCTTC,CASSTSGTYNEQFF,TRBD2,many,TRBV7-6,TRBJ2-1
TGTGCCAGCAGCAAAACCGGGACAGGGGTAAATTCACCCCTCCACTTT,CASSKTGTGVNSPLHF,TRBD1,NA,TRBV7-8,TRBJ1-6
TGTGCCAGCAGCAAGACGATGACCCGGGGTGAAAAACTGTTTTTT,CASSKTMTRGEKLFF,NA,many,TRBV9,TRBJ1-4
TGTGCCACCGCCAGGGGGCCAGCTTACGAGCAGTACTTC,CATARGPAYEQYF,TRBD1,many,TRBV10-3,TRBJ2-7
TGTGCCATCAGTGTTTCTCTCGGGCTAGCCTCCTACGAGCAGTACTTC,CAISVSLGLASYEQYF,NA,many,TRBV10-3,TRBJ2-7
TGTGCCAGCAGATTAGACAGGGGAAACAATCAGCCCCAGCATTTT,CASRLDRGNNQPQHF,TRBD1,many,TRBV2,TRBJ1-5
TGTGCCAGCAGTCCCTGGAGGGGAGAGACCCAGTACTTC,CASSPWRGETQYF,NA,NA,TRBV27,TRBJ2-5
TGTGCCAGCAGCCAAGAGGGGCTCGTGGGCACTGAAGCTTTCTTT,CASSQEGLVGTEAFF,NA,NA,TRBV4-2,TRBJ1-1
TGTGCCAGCAGTCGCAAACCAGGGGGCGACTACGAGCAGTACTTC,CASSRKPGGDYEQYF,TRBD1,many,TRBV7-3,TRBJ2-7
TGTGCCAGCAGCCACGACAGCTATAGCAATCAGCCCCAGCATTTT,CASSHDSYSNQPQHF,NA,many,TRBV6-6,TRBJ1-5
TGTGCCAGCAGCGTAGGTAGGCGGACTCCCACAGATACGCAGTATTTT,CASSVGRRTPTDTQYF,NA,many,TRBV9,TRBJ2-3
TGCGCCAGCAGCTTGGATGGTGACAATGAGCAGTTCTTC,CASSLDGDNEQFF,NA,many,TRBV5-1,TRBJ2-1
TGTGCCAACACCCCGGCGGGTAGCGGGGGGGCAGCGTACACCGGGGAGCTGTTTTTT,CANTPAGSGGAAYTGELFF,TRBD2,many,TRBV12-3/TRBV12-4,TRBJ2-2
TGTGCCAGTAGGGACACAGGGGAAGCGACCCAGTACTTC,CASRDTGEATQYF,TRBD1,many,TRBV19,TRBJ2-5
TGTGCCAGCAGGGCGGACAGAGGACCCGGGGAGCTGTTTTTT,CASRADRGPGELFF,NA,many,TRBV2,TRBJ2-2
TGTGCCAGCAGCCAACAGCGGGAGATTGGGGAGACCCAGTACTTC,CASSQQREIGETQYF,TRBD2,many,TRBV14,TRBJ2-5
TGCAGTGCTAGAGATTCGGTTCGGTCACCCCTCCACTTT,CSARDSVRSPLHF,NA,many,TRBV20-1,TRBJ1-6
TGTGCCAGCAGTTACTCCTATTATGGGGGGCGGAACTATGGCTACACCTTC,CASSYSYYGGRNYGYTF,NA,many,TRBV6-5,TRBJ1-2
TGTGCCAGCAGCTTAAATAGGGCAGCAGGCTATGGCTACACCTTC,CASSLNRAAGYGYTF,NA,many,TRBV7-2,TRBJ1-2
TGTGCCGGAGGAGGGGTTTTTGATTCACCCCTCCACTTT,CAGGGVFDSPLHF,NA,many,TRBV2,TRBJ1-6
TGTGCCAGCAGCCAATCGGTCACAACTGGAAACACCATATATTTT,CASSQSVTTGNTIYF,NA,many,TRBV16,TRBJ1-3
TGTGCCAGCAGCTTGGGAAGGGACACCAGGGATACGCAGTATTTT,CASSLGRDTRDTQYF,NA,many,TRBV7-9,TRBJ2-3
TGTGCCAGCAGCTTCGACAGGGGGCGCGTCTTCGGACGGGAGGGTAACAATGAGCAGTTCTTC,CASSFDRGRVFGREGNNEQFF,TRBD1,many,TRBV5-4,TRBJ2-1
TGTGCCAGCAGTTACCTTGGACAGGGGGGCAATGAGCAGTTCTTC,CASSYLGQGGNEQFF,TRBD1,few,TRBV6-6,TRBJ2-1
TGTGCCAGCAGCCCGGGACCAACCTACGAGCAGTACTTC,CASSPGPTYEQYF,NA,many,TRBV7-2,TRBJ2-7
TGTGCCAGCAGCCCATTCCCTACTAGCGGGAGAGAGGCAGAGACCCAGTACTTC,CASSPFPTSGREAETQYF,TRBD2,many,TRBV11-2,TRBJ2-5
TGTGCCAGCAGCCCAGGGACAGGGGTTTCCTACGAGCAGTACTTC,CASSPGTGVSYEQYF,TRBD1,many,TRBV7-9,TRBJ2-7
TGCGCCAGCAGCTTAGGGGACAGGGTGGTCTACAATGAGCAGTTCTTC,CASSLGDRVVYNEQFF,TRBD1,NA,TRBV5-1,TRBJ2-1
TGTGCCACCAGTGACGCAACAGGGGGCAACTATGGCTACACCTTC,CATSDATGGNYGYTF,TRBD1,many,TRBV24-1,TRBJ1-2
TGTGCCAGCAGCTTAGAAGGGGGCGGAAATGAGCAGTTCTTC,CASSLEGGGNEQFF,TRBD1,many,TRBV7-3,TRBJ2-1
TGCAGTGCTAGTCGCCTAGCGGGAGGCTACGAGCAGTACTTC,CSASRLAGGYEQYF,TRBD2,NA,TRBV20-1,TRBJ2-7
TGTGCCAGCAGCTTAGTGCCTGCAACTAATGAAAAACTGTTTTTT,CASSLVPATNEKLFF,NA,many,TRBV7-2,TRBJ1-4
TGTGCCAGCAGCCCCCGGACGGTCCGTGGAAACACCATATATTTT,CASSPRTVRGNTIYF,NA,NA,TRBV3-1,TRBJ1-3
TGTGCCAGCAGGCGACCCTGGGGGGACTACGAGCAGTACTTC,CASRRPWGDYEQYF,NA,NA,TRBV28,TRBJ2-7
TGTGCCAGCAGACCTACAGGGATTACTGAAGCTTTCTTT,CASRPTGITEAFF,NA,few,TRBV6-5,TRBJ1-1
TGTGCCAGTACCACGACAGGGGGCGATTACGAGCAGTACTTC,CASTTTGGDYEQYF,TRBD1,many,TRBV19,TRBJ2-7
TGCAGCGTTTGGACGGGGTTTAGCAATCAGCCCCAGCATTTT,CSVWTGFSNQPQHF,NA,many,TRBV29-1,TRBJ1-5
TGTGCCAGCAGCTTAGATGAGAGCTCCTACAATGAGCAGTTCTTC,CASSLDESSYNEQFF,NA,many,TRBV7-9,TRBJ2-1